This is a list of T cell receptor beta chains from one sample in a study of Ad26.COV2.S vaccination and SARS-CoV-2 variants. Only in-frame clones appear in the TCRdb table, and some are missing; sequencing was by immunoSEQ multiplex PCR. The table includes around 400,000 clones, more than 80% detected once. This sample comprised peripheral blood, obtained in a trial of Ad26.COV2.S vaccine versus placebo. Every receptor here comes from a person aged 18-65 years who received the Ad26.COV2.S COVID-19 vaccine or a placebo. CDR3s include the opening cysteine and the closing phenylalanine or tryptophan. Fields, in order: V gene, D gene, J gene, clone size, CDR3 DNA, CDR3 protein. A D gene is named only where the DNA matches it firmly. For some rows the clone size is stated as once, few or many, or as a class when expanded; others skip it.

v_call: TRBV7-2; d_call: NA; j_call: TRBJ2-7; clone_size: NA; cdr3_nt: TGTGCCAGCAGCTTCCAGGACGGGAATGCCTACGAGCAGTACTTC; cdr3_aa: CASSFQDGNAYEQYF
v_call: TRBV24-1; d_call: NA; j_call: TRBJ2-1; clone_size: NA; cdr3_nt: TGTGCCACCAGTGACCCCACTAGTTTCCATGAGCAGTTCTTC; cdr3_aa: CATSDPTSFHEQFF
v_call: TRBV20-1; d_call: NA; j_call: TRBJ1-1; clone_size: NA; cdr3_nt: TGCAGTGCTAGAGGGTTAAGTGAAGCTTTCTTT; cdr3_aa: CSARGLSEAFF
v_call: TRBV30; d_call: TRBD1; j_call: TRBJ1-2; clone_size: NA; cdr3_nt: TGTGCCTGGAGTTTTGGACAGGCCCACTATGGCTACACCTTC; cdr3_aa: CAWSFGQAHYGYTF
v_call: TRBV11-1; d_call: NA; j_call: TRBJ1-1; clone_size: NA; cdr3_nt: TGTGCCAGCAGCGACAGACTGCGGCCCACTGAAGCTTTCTTT; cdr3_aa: CASSDRLRPTEAFF
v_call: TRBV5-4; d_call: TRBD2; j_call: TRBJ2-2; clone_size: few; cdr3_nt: TGTGCCAGCAGCCTCTGGAGTAGCGGGAGCACCGGGGAGCTGTTTTTT; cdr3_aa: CASSLWSSGSTGELFF
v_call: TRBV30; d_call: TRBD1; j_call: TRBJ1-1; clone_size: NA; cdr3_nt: TGTGCCTGGAGTTACCGGGACAGGAACACTGAAGCTTTCTTT; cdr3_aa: CAWSYRDRNTEAFF
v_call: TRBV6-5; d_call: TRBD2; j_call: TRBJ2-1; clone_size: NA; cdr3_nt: TGTGCCAGCAACCGAGCGGGAGGGGAGCAGTTCTTC; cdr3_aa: CASNRAGGEQFF
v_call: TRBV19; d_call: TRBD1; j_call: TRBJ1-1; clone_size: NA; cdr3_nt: TGTGCCACTCAACCGACAGGGTTAACTGAAGCTTTCTTT; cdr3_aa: CATQPTGLTEAFF
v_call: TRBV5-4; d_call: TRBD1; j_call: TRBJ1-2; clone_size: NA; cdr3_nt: TGTGCCAGCAGCTTGGGACGACAGGGTCAGGACTATGGCTACACCTTC; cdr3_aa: CASSLGRQGQDYGYTF
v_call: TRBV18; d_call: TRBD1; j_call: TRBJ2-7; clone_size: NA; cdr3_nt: TGTGCCAGCTCACCCAGTCCCGGGACAGGTTCACCGGCCTTCTACGAGCAGTACTTC; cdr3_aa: CASSPSPGTGSPAFYEQYF
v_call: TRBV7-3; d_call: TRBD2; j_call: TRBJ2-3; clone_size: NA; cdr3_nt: TGTGCCAGCAGCTTAGGGCGGGGGGGCACAGATACGCAGTATTTT; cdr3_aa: CASSLGRGGTDTQYF
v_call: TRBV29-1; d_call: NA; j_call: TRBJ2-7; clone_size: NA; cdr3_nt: TGCAGCGTTGGAAGTCAGGAGAGCTCCTACGAGCAGTACTTC; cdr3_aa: CSVGSQESSYEQYF
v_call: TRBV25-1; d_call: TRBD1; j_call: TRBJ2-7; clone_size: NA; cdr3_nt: TGTGCCAGCAGTGCCTTTGGCGGGACAGGAGAATACGAGCAGTACTTC; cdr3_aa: CASSAFGGTGEYEQYF
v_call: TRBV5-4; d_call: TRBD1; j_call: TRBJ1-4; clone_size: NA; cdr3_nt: TGTGCCAGCAGCAAGGGACAGAATAATGAAAAACTGTTTTTT; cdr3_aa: CASSKGQNNEKLFF
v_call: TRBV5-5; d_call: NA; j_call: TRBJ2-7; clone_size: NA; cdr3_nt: TGTGCCAGCAGCCAAAGGGGGATTACCTACGAGCAGTACTTC; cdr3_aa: CASSQRGITYEQYF
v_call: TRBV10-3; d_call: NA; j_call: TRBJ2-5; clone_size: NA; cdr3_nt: TGTGCCATCAGTGAACAGGGCGAGACCCAGTACTTC; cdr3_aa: CAISEQGETQYF